What follows describes a single TCR beta chain. This record belongs to a study of blood T cell repertoires in COVID-19. J lost 5 bases, V lost 8 bases, and 12 bases had no gene match. This CDR3 spans 16 amino acids. CDR1 and CDR2 (germline): MNHEY, SMNVEV (reference sequence). Some clones are missing from TCRdb's copy, which holds only in-frame ones; the method was immunoSEQ multiplex PCR. Of a few hundred thousand clones detected, around 82% appear once; the ten largest clones hold 0.75% to 0.95%. The chain is built from TRBV27 and TRBJ2-1; 10 bases map to TRBD2. Sequencing was done on a sample of peripheral blood. This clonotype was sampled from a human donor with COVID-19, enrolled during active disease. The donor label of this sample is uncertain. For the CDR3, the DNA is TGTGCCAGCGGGACCTGGGGGACTAGCGCAGACAATGAGCAGTTCTTC. It is translated as CASGTWGTSADNEQFF.